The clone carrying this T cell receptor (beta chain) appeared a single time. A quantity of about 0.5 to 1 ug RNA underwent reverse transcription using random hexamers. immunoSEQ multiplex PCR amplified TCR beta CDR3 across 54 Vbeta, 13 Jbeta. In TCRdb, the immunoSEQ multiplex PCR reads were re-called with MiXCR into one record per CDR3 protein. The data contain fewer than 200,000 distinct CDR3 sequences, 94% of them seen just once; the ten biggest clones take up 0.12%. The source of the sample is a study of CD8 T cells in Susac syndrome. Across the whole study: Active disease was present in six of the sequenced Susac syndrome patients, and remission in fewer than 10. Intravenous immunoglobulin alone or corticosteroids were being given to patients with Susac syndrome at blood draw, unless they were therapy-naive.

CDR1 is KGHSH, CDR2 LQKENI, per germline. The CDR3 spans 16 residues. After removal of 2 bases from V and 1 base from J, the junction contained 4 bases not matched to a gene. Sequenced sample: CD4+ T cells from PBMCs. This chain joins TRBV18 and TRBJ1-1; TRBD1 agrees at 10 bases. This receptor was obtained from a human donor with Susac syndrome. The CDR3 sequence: CASSPGWDRGNTEAFF. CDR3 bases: TGTGCCAGCTCACCAGGATGGGACAGGGGGAACACTGAAGCTTTCTTT.